This entry concerns a single TCR beta chain. Its target is not known. These data are taken from a study of post-analysis software for immune sequencing data. Study-wide context: Disease courses included relapsing-remitting, secondary progressive and progressive-relapsing multiple sclerosis. General observations from the study: Among about 5 TRBV segments more frequent in patients than controls were TRBV5-6, TRBV5-1 and TRBV20-1.

The TCR beta cDNA libraries contained unique molecular identifiers. Each CDR3 protein gets one entry after TCRdb re-called the PCR reads with MiXCR. The data show some 450,000 distinct CDR3 sequences, 40% to 55% seen once. The CDR3 spans 11 residues. V lost 4 bases to trimming and J lost 4 bases, with 6 bases between them. CDR1 is DFQATT, CDR2 SNEGSKA, per germline (reference sequence). J is TRBJ2-3 and V is TRBV20-1, with D uncertain. The sample comprised blood. The clonotype comes from a girl aged 10-17 years with multiple sclerosis. The CDR3 is CSATRSDTQYF. The CDR3, as DNA: TGCAGTGCTACCCGATCAGATACGCAGTATTTT.